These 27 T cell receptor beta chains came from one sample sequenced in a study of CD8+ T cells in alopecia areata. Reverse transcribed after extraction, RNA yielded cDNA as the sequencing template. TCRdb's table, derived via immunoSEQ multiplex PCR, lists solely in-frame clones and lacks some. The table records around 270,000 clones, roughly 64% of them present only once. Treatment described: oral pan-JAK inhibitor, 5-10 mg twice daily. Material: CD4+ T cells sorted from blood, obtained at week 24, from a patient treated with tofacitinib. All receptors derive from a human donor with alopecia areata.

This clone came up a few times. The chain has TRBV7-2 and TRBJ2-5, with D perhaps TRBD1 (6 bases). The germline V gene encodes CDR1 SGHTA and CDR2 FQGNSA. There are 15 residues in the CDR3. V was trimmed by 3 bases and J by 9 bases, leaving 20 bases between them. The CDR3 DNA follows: TGTGCCAGCAGCTTTCGGGGCCCACGCGAGGGGGCCCAGTACTTC. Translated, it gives CASSFRGPREGAQYF. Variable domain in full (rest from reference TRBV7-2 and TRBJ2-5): GAGVSQSPSNKVTEKGKDVELRCDPISGHTALYWYRQSLGQGLEFLIYFQGNSAPDKSGLPSDRFSAERTGGSVSTLTIQRTQQEDSAVYLCASSFRGPREGAQYFGPGTRLLVL.

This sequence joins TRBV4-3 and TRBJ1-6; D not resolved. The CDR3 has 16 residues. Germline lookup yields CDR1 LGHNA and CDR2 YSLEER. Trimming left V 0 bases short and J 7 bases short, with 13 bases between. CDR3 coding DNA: TGCGCCAGCAGCCAAGATCTTCCTGGGCGGAATTCACCCCTCCACTTT. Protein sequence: CASSQDLPGRNSPLHF.

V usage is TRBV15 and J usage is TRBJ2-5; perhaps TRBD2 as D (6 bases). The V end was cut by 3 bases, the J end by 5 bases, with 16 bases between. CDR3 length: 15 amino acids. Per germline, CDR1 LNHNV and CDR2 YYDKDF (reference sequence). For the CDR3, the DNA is TGTGCCACCAGCAGGGCAACGACTAGGGCGGAGACCCAGTACTTC. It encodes CATSRATTRAETQYF.

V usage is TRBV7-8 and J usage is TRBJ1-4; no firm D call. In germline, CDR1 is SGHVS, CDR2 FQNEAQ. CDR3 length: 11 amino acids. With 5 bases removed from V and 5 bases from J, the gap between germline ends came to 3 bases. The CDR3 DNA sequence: TGTGCCAGCAGCCGGAATGAAAAACTGTTTTTT. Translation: CASSRNEKLFF.

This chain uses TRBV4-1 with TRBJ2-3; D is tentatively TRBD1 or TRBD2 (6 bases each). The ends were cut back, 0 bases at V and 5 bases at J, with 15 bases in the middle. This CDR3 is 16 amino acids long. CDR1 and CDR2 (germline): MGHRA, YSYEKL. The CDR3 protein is CASSQEYGGDIDTQYF. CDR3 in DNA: TGCGCCAGCAGCCAAGAATACGGCGGGGACATAGATACGCAGTATTTT.

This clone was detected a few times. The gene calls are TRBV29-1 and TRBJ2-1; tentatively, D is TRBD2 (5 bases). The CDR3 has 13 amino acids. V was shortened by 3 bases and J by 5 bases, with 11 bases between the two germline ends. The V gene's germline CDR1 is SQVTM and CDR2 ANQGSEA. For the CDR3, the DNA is TGCAGCGTTGATCCCGGGGTGGACAATGAGCAGTTCTTC. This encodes CSVDPGVDNEQFF.

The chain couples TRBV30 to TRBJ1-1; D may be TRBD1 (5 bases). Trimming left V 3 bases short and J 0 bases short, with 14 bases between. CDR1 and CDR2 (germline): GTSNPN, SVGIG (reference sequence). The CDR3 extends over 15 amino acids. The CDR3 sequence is CAWREGRQLNTEAFF. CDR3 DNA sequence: TGTGCCTGGAGAGAGGGCCGACAGTTGAACACTGAAGCTTTCTTT.

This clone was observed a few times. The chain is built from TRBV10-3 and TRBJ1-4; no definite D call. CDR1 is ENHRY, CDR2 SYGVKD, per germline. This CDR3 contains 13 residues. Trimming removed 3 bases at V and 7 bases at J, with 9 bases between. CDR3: CAISEGLGEKLFF. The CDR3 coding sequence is TGTGCCATCAGTGAAGGATTGGGTGAAAAACTGTTTTTT.

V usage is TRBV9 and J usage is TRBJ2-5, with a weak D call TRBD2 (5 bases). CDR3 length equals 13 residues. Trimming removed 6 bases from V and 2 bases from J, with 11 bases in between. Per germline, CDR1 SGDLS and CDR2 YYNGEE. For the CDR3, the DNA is TGTGCCAGCAACGCGGGCCCGCAAGAGACCCAGTACTTC. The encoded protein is CASNAGPQETQYF.

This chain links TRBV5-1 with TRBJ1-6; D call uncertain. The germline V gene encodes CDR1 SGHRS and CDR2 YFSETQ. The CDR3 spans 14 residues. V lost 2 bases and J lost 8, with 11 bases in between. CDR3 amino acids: CASSFWEGHSPLHF. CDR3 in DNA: TGCGCCAGCAGCTTTTGGGAGGGTCATTCACCCCTCCACTTT.

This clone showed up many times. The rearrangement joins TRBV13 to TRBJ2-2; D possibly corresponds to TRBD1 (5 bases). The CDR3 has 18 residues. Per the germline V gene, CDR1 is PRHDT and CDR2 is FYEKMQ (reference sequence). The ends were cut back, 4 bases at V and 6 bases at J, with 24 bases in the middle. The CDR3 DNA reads TGTGCCAGCAGCTCCTTAGGTTCAGGGTTCGATGTCCCCGGGGAGCTGTTTTTT. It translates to CASSSLGSGFDVPGELFF.

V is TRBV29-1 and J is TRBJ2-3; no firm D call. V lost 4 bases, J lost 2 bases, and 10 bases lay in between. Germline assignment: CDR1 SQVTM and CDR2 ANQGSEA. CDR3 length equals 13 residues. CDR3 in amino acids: CSVGGRTTDTQYF. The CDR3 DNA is TGCAGCGTTGGGGGTCGGACCACAGATACGCAGTATTTT.

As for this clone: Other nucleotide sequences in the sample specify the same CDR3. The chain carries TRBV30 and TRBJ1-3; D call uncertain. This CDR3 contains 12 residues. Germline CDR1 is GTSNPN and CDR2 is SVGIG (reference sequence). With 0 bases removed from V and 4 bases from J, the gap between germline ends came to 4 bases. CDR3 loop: CAWSVTGNTIYF. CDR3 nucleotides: TGTGCCTGGAGTGTAACGGGAAACACCATATATTTT.

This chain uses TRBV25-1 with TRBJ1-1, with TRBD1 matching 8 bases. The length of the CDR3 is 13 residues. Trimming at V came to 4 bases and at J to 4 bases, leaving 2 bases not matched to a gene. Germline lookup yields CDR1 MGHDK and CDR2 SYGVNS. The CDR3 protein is CASSATGGTEAFF. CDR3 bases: TGTGCCAGCAGTGCTACAGGGGGCACTGAAGCTTTCTTT.

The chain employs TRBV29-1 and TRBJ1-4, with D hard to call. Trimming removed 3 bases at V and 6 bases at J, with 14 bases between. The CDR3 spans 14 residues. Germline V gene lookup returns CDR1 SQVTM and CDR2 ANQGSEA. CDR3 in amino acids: CSVDWAGIDEKLFF. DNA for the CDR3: TGCAGCGTTGATTGGGCGGGTATTGATGAAAAACTGTTTTTT.

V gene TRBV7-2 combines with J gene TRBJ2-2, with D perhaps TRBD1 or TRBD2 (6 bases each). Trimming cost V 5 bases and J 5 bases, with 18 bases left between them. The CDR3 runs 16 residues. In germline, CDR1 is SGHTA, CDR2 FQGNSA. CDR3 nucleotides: TGTGCCAGCAGCCCCCGGGCAGGGGAGGAAACCGGGGAGCTGTTTTTT. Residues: CASSPRAGEETGELFF.

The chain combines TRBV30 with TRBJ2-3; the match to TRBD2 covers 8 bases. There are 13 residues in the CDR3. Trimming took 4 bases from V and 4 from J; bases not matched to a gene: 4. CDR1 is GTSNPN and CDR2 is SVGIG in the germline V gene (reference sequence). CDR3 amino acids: CAWNVGGADTQYF. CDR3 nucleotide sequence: TGTGCCTGGAATGTCGGGGGGGCAGATACGCAGTATTTT.

The CDR3 region has the DNA TGCGCCAGCAGCCCTCTAGCGGGGGACCAAGAGACCCAGTACTTC. Amino acids: CASSPLAGDQETQYF. The chain couples TRBV5-1 to TRBJ2-5, with TRBD2 matching over 10 bases. Germline assignment: CDR1 SGHRS and CDR2 YFSETQ. Losses at the gene ends were 4 bases for V and 0 bases for J; bases not matched to a gene: 3. The CDR3 runs to 15 residues.

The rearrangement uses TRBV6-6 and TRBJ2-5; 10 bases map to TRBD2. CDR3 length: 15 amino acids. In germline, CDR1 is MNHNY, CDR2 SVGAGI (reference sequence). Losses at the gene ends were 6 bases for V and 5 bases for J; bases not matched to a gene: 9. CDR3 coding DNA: TGTGCCAGCAGGCCCAGCGGGGGGGCTTGGGAGACCCAGTACTTC. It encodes CASRPSGGAWETQYF.

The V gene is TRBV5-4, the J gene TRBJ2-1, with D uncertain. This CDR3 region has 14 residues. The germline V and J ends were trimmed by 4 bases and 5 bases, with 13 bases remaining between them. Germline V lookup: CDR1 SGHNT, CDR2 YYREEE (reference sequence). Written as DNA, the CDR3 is TGTGCCAGCAGCCTTCCCGAAGGGAACAATGAGCAGTTCTTC. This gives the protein CASSLPEGNNEQFF.

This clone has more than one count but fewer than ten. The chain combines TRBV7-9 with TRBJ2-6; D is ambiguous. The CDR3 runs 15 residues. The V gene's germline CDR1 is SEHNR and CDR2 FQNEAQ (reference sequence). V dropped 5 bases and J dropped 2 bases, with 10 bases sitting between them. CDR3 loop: CASSPDPTGANVLTF. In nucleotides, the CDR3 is TGTGCCAGCAGCCCCGACCCCACTGGGGCCAACGTCCTGACTTTC.

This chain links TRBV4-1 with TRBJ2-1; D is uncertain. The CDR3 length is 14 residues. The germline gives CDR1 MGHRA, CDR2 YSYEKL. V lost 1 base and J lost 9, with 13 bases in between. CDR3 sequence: CASSQVPGSGEQFF. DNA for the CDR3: TGCGCCAGCAGCCAAGTACCAGGATCGGGTGAGCAGTTCTTC.

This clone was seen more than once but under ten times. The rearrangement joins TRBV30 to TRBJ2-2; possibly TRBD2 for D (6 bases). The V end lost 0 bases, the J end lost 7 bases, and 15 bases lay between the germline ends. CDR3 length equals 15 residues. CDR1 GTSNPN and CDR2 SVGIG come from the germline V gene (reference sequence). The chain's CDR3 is CAWSVDWRRDGELFF. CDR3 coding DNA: TGTGCCTGGAGTGTAGATTGGCGGCGGGACGGGGAGCTGTTTTTT. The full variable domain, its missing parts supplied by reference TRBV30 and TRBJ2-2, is SQTIHQWPATLVQPVGSPLSLECTVEGTSNPNLYWYRQAAGRGLQLLFYSVGIGQISSEVPQNLSASRPQDRQFILSSKKLLLSDSGFYLCAWSVDWRRDGELFFGEGSRLTVL.

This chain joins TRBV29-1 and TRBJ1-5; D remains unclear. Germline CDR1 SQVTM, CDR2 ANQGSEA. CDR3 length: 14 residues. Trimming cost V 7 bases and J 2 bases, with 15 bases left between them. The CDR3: CSARAGVGNQPQHF. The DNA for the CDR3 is TGCAGCGCGCGAGCCGGGGTCGGCAATCAGCCCCAGCATTTT.

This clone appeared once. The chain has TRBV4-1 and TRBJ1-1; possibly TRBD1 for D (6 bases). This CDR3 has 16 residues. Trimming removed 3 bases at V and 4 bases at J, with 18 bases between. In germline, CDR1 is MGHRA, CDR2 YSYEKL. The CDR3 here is CASSHPTGGGGTEAFF. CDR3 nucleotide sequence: TGCGCCAGCAGCCACCCGACAGGTGGGGGGGGCACTGAAGCTTTCTTT.

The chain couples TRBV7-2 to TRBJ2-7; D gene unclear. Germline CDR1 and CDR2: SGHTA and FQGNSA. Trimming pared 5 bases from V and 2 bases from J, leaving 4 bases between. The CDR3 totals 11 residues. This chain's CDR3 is CASSRAYEQYF. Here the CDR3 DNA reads TGTGCCAGCAGCCGCGCCTACGAGCAGTACTTC.

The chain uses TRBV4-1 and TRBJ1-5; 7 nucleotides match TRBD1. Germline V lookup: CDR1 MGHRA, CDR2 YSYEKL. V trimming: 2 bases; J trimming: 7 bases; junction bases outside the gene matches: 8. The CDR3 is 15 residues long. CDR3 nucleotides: TGCGCCAGCAGCCAACAGACAGGGTCCGGGCAGCCCCAGCATTTT. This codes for CASSQQTGSGQPQHF.